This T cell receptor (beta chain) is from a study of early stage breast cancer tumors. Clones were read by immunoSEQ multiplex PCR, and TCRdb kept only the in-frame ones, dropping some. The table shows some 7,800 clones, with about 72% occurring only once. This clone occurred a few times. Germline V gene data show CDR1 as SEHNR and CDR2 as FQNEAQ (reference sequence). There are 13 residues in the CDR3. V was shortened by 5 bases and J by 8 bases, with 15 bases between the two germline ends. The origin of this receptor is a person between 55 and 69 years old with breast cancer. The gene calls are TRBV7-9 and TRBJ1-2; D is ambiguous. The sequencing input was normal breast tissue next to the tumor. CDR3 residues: CASSPDIIGGYTF. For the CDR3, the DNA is TGTGCCAGCAGCCCCGACATCATAGGGGGCTACACCTTC.